This section outlines one TCR beta chain sequence together with its context. Its specific antigen is unknown. It has no much larger one-base neighbor in the sample; base qualities were not kept. The data were taken from a study of shared T cell receptors in the human thymus (dated by TCRdb to about 2021). Turning to the overall study: The study examined how self-reactive, shared T-cell receptor alpha chains are generated in the human thymus.

Library creation used the immunoSEQ multiplex PCR assay. This is the immuneACCESS table as TCRdb keeps it, with only in-frame sequences that have V and J called. A part of the clones is gone; compared with another copy, unresolved V genes explain less than half, and the rest is unexplained. This sample has 500,000 to 850,000 clones in its table, and 80% to 90% of those were observed once. The top ten clonotypes cover more than 0.009% of the sample. The cysteine opens and the phenylalanine closes a CDR3 of 13 amino acids. Only the CDR3 portion is preserved as DNA: 39 bases, with reading frame beginning at the first base. The germline V gene yields SGHRS for CDR1 and YFSETQ for CDR2. The V and J ends are trimmed by 6 bases and 5 bases, leaving 11 bases between them. These same records also appear under a second study, on human thymus T cells. The second paper states: Immunologically healthy infants undergoing open corrective cardiac surgery for congenital heart defects in Finland were used as donors. Thymus tissue was collected as surgical resects that were removed during corrective cardiac surgery. V and J gene segment usage appeared biased in both thymic and peripheral blood repertoires. The related research found that thymic TCR repertoires overlapped highly between unrelated individuals. TCR alpha and beta repertoires from about 8 infant thymus samples and a few related peripheral blood samples were characterized in the study. The infant donors were roughly 7 to 250 days old, and the cohort included a handful of males and two females. Thymocytes were mechanically released from the tissue and were stored as pellets of about 9-33 million cells at -70 degrees C. A QIAsymphony instrument was used to extract genomic DNA from the frozen cell pellets. TCRB and TCRAD loci were amplified from a standardized quantity of quality-controlled genomic DNA using the immunoSEQ multiplex PCR assay. The amplicons covered the V(D)J region and were long enough to include the CDR3 and to identify the V and J genes. The amplicons were sequenced on an Illumina platform via the commercial immunoSEQ service. Primer bias and sequencing errors were corrected using previously described methods, and TCRAD and TCRB definitions followed the IMGT database. The repertoires were analysed using immunoSEQ Analyzer 3.0 and VDJTools for basic statistics, V/J segment usage, diversity estimates, rarefaction and pairwise overlap. Diversity was estimated using the Chao1, ChaoE, Efron-Thisted, Shannon and inverse Simpson indices, and was also estimated on datasets down-sampled to the size of the smallest sample. For repertoire overlap, CDR3 nucleotide sequence, V gene and J gene had to match strictly, and clustering was done by Jaccard-based multidimensional scaling. On average, thymus samples yielded around 850,000 unique TCRB clonotypes, whereas blood samples yielded 65,000 to 100,000.

This receptor chain uses TRBV5-1 and TRBJ2-2; 5 matching bases give a weak D call of TRBD2. The receptor's source is a boy under two years old with a congenital heart defect. Donor details come from another sample of the same person, matched by shared clones. The sequenced sample was thymocytes. The DNA sequence is given as TGCGCCAGCATGAGCCGGGAAACCGGGGAGCTGTTTTTT. This gives the protein CASMSRETGELFF.